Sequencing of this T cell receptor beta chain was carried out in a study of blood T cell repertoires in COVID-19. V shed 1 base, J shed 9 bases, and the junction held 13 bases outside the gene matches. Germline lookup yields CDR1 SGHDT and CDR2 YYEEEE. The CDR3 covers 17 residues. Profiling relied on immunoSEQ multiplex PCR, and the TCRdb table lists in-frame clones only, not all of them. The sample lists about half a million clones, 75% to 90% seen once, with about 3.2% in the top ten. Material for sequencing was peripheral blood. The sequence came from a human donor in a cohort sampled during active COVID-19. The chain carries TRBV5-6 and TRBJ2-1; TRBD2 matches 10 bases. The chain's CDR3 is CASSLIGGLAGVGEQFF. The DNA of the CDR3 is TGTGCCAGCAGCTTGATCGGAGGGCTAGCGGGAGTGGGTGAGCAGTTCTTC.